Detailed here is one T cell receptor beta chain. Its matching antigen is unknown. In germline, CDR1 is MNHEY, CDR2 SVGAGI. The V and J ends lost 5 bases and 10 bases, in that order; junction bases with no gene match: 5. This CDR3 spans 12 amino acids. The primer mix had 60 Vbeta and 13 Jbeta primers. Repertoires were generated with immunoSEQ multiplex PCR, while TCRdb's copy carries only in-frame clones and drops some. The sample has tens of thousands of clones, 70% to 80% seen once. This sample is part of a study of cytomegalovirus exposure and HLA in healthy donors. General observations from the study: The records held CMV serostatus as the only immune exposure information. Owing to their indistinguishability, certain V segments, notably TRBV6-2 and TRBV6-3, were excluded. For cytomegalovirus status, the classifier reportedly gave diagnoses with high specificity and sensitivity.

The receptor's source is a woman aged 40-49 years in good health and CMV-seropositive. What was sequenced was PBMCs. The chain has TRBV6-5 and TRBJ2-1; TRBD2 matches at 7 bases. The CDR3 loop is CASSTPGGEQFF. CDR3 DNA: TGTGCCAGCAGTACCCCGGGGGGAGAGCAGTTCTTC.